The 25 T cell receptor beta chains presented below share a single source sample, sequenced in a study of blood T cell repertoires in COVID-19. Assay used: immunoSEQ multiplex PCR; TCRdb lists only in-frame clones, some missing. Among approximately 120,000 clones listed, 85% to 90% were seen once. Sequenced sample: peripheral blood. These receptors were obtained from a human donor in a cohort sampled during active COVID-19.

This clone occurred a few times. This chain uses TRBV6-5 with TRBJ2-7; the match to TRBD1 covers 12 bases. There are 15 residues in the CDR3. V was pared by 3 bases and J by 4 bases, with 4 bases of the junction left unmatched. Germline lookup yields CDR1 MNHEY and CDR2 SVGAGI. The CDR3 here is CASSYPGQGAYEQYF. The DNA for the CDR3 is TGTGCCAGCAGTTATCCGGGACAGGGGGCTTACGAGCAGTACTTC.

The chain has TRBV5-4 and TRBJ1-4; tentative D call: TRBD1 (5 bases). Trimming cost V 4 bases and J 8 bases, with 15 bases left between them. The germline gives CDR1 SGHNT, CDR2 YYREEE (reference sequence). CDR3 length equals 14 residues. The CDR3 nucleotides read TGTGCCAGCAGCCCCGGACAAGGCCGGGAAAAACTGTTTTTT. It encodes CASSPGQGREKLFF.

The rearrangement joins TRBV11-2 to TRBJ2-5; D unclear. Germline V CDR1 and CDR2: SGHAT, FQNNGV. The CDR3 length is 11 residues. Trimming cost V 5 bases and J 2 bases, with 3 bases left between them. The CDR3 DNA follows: TGTGCCAGCAGCCCGCAAGAGACCCAGTACTTC. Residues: CASSPQETQYF.

As DNA, the CDR3 is TGTGCCAGCAGCTTGGTTGGTTCCGGGGGGGTGGCTTTCTTT. Translating gives CASSLVGSGGVAFF. The chain recombines TRBV5-4 with TRBJ1-1, with D possibly being TRBD1 (5 bases). CDR1 is SGHNT, CDR2 YYREEE, per germline (reference sequence). The CDR3 loop spans 14 amino acids. V shed 0 bases and J shed 11 bases, with 17 bases lying between them.

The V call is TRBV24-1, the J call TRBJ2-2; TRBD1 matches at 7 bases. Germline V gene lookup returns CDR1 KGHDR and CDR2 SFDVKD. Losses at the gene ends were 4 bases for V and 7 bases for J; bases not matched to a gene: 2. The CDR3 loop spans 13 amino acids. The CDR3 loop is CATSDRGFGELFF. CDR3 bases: TGTGCCACCAGTGACAGGGGGTTCGGGGAGCTGTTTTTT.

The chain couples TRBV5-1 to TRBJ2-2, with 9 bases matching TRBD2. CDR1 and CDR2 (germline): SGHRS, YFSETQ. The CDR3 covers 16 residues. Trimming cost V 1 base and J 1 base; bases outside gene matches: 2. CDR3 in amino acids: CASSLIAGENTGELFF. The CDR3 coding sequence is TGCGCCAGCAGCTTGATAGCGGGGGAGAACACCGGGGAGCTGTTTTTT.

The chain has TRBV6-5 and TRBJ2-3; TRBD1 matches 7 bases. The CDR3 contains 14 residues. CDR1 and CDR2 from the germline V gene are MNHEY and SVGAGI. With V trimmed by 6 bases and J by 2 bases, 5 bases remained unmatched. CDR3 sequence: CASSRGTVTDTQYF. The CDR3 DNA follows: TGTGCCAGCAGCCGAGGGACAGTCACAGATACGCAGTATTTT.

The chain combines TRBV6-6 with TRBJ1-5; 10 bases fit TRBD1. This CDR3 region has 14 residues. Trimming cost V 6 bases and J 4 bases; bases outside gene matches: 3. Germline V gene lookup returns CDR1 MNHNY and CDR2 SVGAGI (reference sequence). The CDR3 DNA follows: TGTGCCAGCAGCCCGGGACAGGGGAATCAGCCCCAGCATTTT. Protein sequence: CASSPGQGNQPQHF.

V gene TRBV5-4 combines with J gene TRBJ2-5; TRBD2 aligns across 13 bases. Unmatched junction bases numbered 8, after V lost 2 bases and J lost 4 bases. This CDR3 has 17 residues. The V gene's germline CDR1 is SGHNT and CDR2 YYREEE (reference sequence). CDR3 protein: CASSLTALAGGPETQYF. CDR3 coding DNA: TGTGCCAGCAGCTTAACGGCACTAGCGGGGGGGCCAGAGACCCAGTACTTC.

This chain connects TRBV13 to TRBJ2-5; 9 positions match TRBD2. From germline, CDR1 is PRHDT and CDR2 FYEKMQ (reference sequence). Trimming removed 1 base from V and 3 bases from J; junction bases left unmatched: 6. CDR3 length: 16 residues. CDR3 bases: TGTGCCAGCAGCTTAGAGGTAGCGGGAGATAAAGAGACCCAGTACTTC. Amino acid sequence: CASSLEVAGDKETQYF.

This chain's CDR3 is CASSGTVYGYTF. CDR3 nucleotide sequence: TGTGCCAGCAGTGGGACAGTGTATGGCTACACCTTC. The rearrangement uses TRBV25-1 and TRBJ1-2; perhaps TRBD1 as D (6 bases). The CDR3 is made up of 12 amino acids. Germline V gene data show CDR1 as MGHDK and CDR2 as SYGVNS. V was shortened by 4 bases and J by 5 bases, with 8 bases between the two germline ends.

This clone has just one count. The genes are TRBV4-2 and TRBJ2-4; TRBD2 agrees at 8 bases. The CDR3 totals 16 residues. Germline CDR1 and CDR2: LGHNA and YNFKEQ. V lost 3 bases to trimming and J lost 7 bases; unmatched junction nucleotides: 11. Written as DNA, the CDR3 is TGTGCCAGCAGCCAGGGCTTGGCGGGGGGAAGGAACATTCAGTACTTC. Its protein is CASSQGLAGGRNIQYF.

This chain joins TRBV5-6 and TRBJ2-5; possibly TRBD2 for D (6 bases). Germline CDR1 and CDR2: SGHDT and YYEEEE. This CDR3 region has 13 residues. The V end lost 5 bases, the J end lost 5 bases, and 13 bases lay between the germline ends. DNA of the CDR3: TGTGCCAGCAGTCGGGGGTCGGAGGAGACCCAGTACTTC. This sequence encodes CASSRGSEETQYF. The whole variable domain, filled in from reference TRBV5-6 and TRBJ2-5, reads DAGVTQSPTHLIKTRGQQVTLRCSPKSGHDTVSWYQQALGQGPQFIFQYYEEEERQRGNFPDRFSGHQFPNYSSELNVNALLLGDSALYLCASSRGSEETQYFGPGTRLLVL.

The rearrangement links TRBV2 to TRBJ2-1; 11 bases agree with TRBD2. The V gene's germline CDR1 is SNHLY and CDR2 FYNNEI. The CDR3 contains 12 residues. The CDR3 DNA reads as TGTGTTAGCGGGAGGGCCACGAATGAGCAGTTCTTC. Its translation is CVSGRATNEQFF.

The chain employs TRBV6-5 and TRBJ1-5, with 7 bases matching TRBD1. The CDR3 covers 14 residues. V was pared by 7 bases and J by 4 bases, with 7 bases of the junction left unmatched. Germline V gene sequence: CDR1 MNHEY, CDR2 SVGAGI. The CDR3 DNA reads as TGTGCCAGCAAATCAGGGGGTTGGAATCAGCCCCAGCATTTT. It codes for CASKSGGWNQPQHF.

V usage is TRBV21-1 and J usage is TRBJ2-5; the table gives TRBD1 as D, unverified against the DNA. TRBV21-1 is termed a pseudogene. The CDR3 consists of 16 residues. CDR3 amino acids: CASSKGQTGIQETQYF. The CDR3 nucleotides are TGTGCCAGCAGCAAAGGTCAGACAGGGATACAAGAGACCCAGTACTTC.

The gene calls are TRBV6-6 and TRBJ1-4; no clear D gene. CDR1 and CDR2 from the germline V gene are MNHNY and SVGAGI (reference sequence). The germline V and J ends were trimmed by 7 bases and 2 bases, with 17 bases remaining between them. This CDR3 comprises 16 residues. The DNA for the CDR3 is TGTGCCAGCAACTTAGACGGACTCTTTACTAATGAAAAACTGTTTTTT. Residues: CASNLDGLFTNEKLFF.

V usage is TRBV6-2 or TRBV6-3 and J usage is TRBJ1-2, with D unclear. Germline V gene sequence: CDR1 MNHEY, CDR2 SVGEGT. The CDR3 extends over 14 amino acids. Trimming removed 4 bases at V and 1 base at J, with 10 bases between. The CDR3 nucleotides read TGTGCCAGCAGTTCGGCAGGCCTTAACTATGGCTACACCTTC. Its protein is CASSSAGLNYGYTF.

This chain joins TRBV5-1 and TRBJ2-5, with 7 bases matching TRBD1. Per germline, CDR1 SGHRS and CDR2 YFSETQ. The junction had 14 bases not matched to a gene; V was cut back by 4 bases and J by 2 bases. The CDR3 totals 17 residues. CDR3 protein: CASSPNPGTVKQETQYF. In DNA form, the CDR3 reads TGCGCCAGCAGCCCAAATCCCGGGACAGTGAAACAAGAGACCCAGTACTTC.

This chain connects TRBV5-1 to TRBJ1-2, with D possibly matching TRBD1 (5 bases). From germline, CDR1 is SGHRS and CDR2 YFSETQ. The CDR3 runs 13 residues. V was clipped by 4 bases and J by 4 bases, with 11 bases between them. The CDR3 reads CASSRGDSYGYTF. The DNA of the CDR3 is TGCGCCAGCAGCCGAGGAGACAGCTATGGCTACACCTTC.

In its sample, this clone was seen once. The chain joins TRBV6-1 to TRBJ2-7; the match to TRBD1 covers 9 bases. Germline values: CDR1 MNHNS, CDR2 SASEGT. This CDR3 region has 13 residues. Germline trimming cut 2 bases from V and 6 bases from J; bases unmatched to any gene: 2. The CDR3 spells CASSEWTGVEQYF. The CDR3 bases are TGTGCCAGCAGTGAATGGACAGGGGTCGAGCAGTACTTC.

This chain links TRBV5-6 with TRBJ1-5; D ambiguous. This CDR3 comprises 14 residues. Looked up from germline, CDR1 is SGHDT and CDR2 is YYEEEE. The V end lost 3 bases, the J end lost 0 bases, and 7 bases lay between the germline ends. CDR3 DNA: TGTGCCAGCAGCTACTACGATAGCAATCAGCCCCAGCATTTT. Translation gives CASSYYDSNQPQHF.

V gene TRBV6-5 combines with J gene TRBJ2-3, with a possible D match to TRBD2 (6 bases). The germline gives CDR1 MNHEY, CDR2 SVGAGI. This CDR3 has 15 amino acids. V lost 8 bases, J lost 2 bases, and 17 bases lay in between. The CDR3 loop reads CASGGMERITDTQYF. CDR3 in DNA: TGTGCCAGCGGGGGGATGGAGCGGATCACAGATACGCAGTATTTT.

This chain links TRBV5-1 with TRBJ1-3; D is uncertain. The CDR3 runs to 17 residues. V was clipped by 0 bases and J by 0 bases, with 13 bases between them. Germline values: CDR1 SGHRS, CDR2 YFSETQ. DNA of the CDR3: TGCGCCAGCAGCTTGGTGGCCAGTTCTTACTCTGGAAACACCATATATTTT. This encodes CASSLVASSYSGNTIYF.

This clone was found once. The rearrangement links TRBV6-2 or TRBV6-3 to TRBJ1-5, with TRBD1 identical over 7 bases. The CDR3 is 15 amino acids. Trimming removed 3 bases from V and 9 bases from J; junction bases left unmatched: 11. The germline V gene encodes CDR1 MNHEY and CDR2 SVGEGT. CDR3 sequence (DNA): TGTGCCAGCAGTTATCAAACAGGGGTCCTAGTGCCCCAGCATTTT. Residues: CASSYQTGVLVPQHF.